This entry is about one TCR beta chain. Unmatched junction bases numbered 14, after V lost 3 bases and J lost 0 bases. This CDR3 comprises 19 residues. In germline, CDR1 is SGHNT, CDR2 YYREEE (reference sequence). The data originate from a study of blood T cell repertoires in COVID-19. Repertoires were generated with immunoSEQ multiplex PCR, while TCRdb's copy carries only in-frame clones and drops some. The table has 150,000 to 180,000 clones, about 85% seen once. This clonotype originated in a woman aged 60 to 75 with COVID-19, enrolled during active disease. Sequenced: peripheral blood. The chain joins TRBV5-4 to TRBJ2-1; 8 bases are shared with TRBD2. The chain's CDR3 is CASSSRGAGDPISYNEQFF. CDR3 coding DNA: TGTGCCAGCAGCTCCCGGGGAGCGGGAGACCCGATCTCCTACAATGAGCAGTTCTTC. Drawing the rest from reference TRBV5-4 and TRBJ2-1, the complete variable domain is ETGVTQSPTHLIKTRGQQVTLRCSSQSGHNTVSWYQQALGQGPQFIFQYYREEENGRGNFPPRFSGLQFPNYSSELNVNALELDDSALYLCASSSRGAGDPISYNEQFFGPGTRLTVL.